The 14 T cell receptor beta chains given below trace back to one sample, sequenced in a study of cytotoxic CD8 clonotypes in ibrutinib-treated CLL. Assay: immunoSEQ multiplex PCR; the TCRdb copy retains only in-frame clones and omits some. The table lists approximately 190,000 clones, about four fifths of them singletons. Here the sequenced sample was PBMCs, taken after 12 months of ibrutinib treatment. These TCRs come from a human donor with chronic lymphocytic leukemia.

CDR3 loop: CASSGGFLSDTQYF. CDR3 nucleotides: TGTGCCAGCAGTGGGGGGTTTTTATCAGATACGCAGTATTTT. This chain uses TRBV6-6 with TRBJ2-3; TRBD2 is a possible D gene (6 bases). The V gene lost 5 bases and the J gene lost 4 bases, with 13 bases spanning the gap. Looked up from germline, CDR1 is MNHNY and CDR2 is SVGAGI (reference sequence). The length of the CDR3 is 14 residues.

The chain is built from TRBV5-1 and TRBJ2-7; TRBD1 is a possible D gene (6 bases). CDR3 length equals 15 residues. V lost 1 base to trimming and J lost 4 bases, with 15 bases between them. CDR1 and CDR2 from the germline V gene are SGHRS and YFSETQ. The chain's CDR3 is CASSLYSTGNYEQYF. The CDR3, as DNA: TGCGCCAGCAGCTTGTATAGTACAGGGAATTACGAGCAGTACTTC.

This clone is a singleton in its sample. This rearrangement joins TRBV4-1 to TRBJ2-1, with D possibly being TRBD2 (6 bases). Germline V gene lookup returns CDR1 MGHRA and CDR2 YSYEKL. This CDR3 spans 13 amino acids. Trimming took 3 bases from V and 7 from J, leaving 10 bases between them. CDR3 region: CASSHREFNEQFF. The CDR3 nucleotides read TGCGCCAGCAGCCACCGGGAGTTTAATGAGCAGTTCTTC.

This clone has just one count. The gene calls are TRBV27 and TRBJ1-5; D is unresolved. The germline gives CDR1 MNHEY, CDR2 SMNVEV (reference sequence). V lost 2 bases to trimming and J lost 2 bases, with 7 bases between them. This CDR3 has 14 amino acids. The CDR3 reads CASSLGMGNQPQHF. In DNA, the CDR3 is TGTGCCAGCAGTTTAGGGATGGGCAATCAGCCCCAGCATTTT.

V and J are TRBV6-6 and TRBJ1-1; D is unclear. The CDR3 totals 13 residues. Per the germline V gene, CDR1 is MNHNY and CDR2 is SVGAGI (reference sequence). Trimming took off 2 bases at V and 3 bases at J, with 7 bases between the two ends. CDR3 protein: CASSYRVYTEAFF. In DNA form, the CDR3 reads TGTGCCAGCAGTTACAGGGTTTACACTGAAGCTTTCTTT.

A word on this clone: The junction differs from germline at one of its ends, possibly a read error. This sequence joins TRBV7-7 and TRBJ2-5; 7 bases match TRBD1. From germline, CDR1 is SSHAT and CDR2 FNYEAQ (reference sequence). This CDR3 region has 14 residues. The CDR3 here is CASSVDRSQETQYF. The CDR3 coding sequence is TGTGCTAGCAGCGTGGACAGGTCCCAAGAGACCCAGTACTTC.

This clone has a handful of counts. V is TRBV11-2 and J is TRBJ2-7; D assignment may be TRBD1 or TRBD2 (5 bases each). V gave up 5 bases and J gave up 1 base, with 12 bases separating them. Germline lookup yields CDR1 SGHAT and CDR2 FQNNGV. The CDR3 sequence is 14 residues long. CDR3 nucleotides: TGTGCCAGCAGCCCGGGACGGGGATCCTACGAGCAGTACTTC. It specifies CASSPGRGSYEQYF.

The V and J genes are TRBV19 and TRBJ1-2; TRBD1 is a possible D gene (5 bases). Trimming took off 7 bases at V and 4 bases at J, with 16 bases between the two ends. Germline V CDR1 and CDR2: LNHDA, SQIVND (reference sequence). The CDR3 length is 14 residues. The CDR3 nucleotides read TGTGCCAGTAACCCTTGGGGGTTTATCTATGGCTACACCTTC. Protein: CASNPWGFIYGYTF.

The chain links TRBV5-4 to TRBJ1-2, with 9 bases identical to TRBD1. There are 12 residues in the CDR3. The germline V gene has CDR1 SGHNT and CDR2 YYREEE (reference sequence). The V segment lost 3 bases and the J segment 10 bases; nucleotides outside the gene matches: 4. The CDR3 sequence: CASSSGTGIYTF. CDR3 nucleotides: TGTGCCAGCAGCTCCGGGACAGGGATCTACACCTTC.

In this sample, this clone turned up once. CDR3 sequence reads: CASKRDTQYF. CDR3 bases: TGTGCCAGCAAGCGAGATACGCAGTATTTT. The J gene is TRBJ2-3, the V gene TRBV6-1; no firm D call. V lost 7 bases and J 5 bases, leaving 4 bases between the germline ends. This CDR3 has 10 residues. CDR1 is MNHNS, CDR2 SASEGT, per germline.

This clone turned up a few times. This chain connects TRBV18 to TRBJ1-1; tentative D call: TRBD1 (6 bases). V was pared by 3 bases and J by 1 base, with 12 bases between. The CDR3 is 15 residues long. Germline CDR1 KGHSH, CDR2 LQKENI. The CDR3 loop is CASSPEGGRNTEAFF. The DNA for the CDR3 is TGTGCCAGCTCACCGGAGGGGGGCCGGAACACTGAAGCTTTCTTT.

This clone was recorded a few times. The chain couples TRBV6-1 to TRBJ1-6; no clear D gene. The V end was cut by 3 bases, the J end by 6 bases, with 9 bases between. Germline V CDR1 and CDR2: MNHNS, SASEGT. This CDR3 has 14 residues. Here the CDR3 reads CASSEAGTNSPLHF. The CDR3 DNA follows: TGTGCCAGCAGTGAGGCCGGTACTAATTCACCCCTCCACTTT.

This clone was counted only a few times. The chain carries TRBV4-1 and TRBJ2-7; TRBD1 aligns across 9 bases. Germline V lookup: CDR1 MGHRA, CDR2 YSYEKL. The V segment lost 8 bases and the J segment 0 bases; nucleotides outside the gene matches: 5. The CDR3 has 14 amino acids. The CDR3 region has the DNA TGCGCCAGCTCTAAACAGGGGGCCTCCTACGAGCAGTACTTC. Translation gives CASSKQGASYEQYF.

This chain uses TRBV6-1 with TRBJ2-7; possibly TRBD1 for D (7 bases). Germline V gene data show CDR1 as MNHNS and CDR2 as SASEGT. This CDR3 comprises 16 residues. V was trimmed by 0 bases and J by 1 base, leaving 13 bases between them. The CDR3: CASSEATGAGSYEQYF. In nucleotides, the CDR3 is TGTGCCAGCAGTGAAGCAACAGGGGCGGGGTCCTACGAGCAGTACTTC.